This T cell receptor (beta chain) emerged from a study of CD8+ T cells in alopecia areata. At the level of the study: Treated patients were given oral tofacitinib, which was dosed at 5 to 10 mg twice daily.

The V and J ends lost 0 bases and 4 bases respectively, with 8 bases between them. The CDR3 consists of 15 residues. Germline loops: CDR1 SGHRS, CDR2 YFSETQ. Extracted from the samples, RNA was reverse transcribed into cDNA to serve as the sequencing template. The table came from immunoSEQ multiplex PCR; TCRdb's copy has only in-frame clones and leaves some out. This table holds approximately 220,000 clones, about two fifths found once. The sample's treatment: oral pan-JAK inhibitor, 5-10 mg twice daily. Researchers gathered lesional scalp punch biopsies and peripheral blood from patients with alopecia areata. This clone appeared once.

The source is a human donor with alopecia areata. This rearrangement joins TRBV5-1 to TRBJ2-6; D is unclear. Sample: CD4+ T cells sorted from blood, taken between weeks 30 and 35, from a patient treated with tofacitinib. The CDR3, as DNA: TGCGCCAGCAGCTTGGTTCTGCGCGGGGCCAACGTCCTGACTTTC. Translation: CASSLVLRGANVLTF.